Shown below are 22 T cell receptor beta chains from a single sample sequenced in a study of Ad26.COV2.S vaccination and SARS-CoV-2 variants. The sample's treatment: roughly 18 received Ad26.COV2.S at low or high dose, single or two shots; 5 received placebo; per-sample allocation not given. Vaccine and placebo recipients were sampled on day 63 after the first injection. Only in-frame clones appear in the TCRdb table, and some are missing; sequencing was by immunoSEQ multiplex PCR. Among 300,000 to 350,000 clones, 75% to 90% were seen once, and the ten largest hold around 11%. The sequences come from peripheral blood, collected in a trial of Ad26.COV2.S vaccine versus placebo. These receptors all come from a person aged 18-65 years who received the Ad26.COV2.S COVID-19 vaccine or a placebo.

The rearrangement joins TRBV28 to TRBJ2-7; 7 bases are shared with TRBD2. The CDR3 has 14 amino acids. Germline V gene data show CDR1 as MDHEN and CDR2 as SYDVKM. V lost 3 bases to trimming and J lost 6 bases; unmatched junction nucleotides: 8. The CDR3 DNA sequence: TGTGCCAGCAGTTTGGGGAGGGGACTGCGCGAGCAGTACTTC. It specifies CASSLGRGLREQYF.

The chain is built from TRBV6-4 and TRBJ2-1, with D perhaps being TRBD1 or TRBD2 (5 bases each). The V gene's germline CDR1 is MRHNA and CDR2 SNTAGT. The CDR3 runs to 13 residues. The V gene lost 2 bases and the J gene lost 9 bases, with 11 bases spanning the gap. CDR3 in DNA: TGTGCCAGCAGTGACGGTGGGGGTCTTGAGCAGTTCTTC. Its translation: CASSDGGGLEQFF.

The chain employs TRBV5-1 and TRBJ2-7; 8 bases map to TRBD2. Germline lookup yields CDR1 SGHRS and CDR2 YFSETQ. The CDR3 length is 14 residues. V shed 4 bases, J shed 10 bases, and the junction held 13 bases outside the gene matches. CDR3 in DNA: TGCGCCAGCAGCCCCGAGGAGGGAGCGGGGGAACAGTACTTC. The encoded protein is CASSPEEGAGEQYF.

The rearrangement joins TRBV21-1 to TRBJ2-1; the D call in the table, TRBD1, was not verified against the DNA. TRBV21-1 is tagged as a pseudogene. The CDR3 loop spans 19 amino acids. The CDR3 is CASSAPTGQDPSSYNEQFF. Here the CDR3 DNA reads TGTGCCAGCAGCGCGCCAACGGGACAGGACCCGAGCTCCTACAATGAGCAGTTCTTC.

The chain couples TRBV19 to TRBJ2-1; 9 bases fit TRBD2. CDR3 length: 15 amino acids. Germline trimming cut 3 bases from V and 10 bases from J; bases unmatched to any gene: 10. The germline gives CDR1 LNHDA, CDR2 SQIVND (reference sequence). In nucleotides, the CDR3 is TGTGCCAGTAGTATTGGGACTAGCCGGCGGCAGGAGCAGTTCTTC. Encoded protein: CASSIGTSRRQEQFF.

This clone was counted once. The chain carries TRBV11-1 and TRBJ1-1; weak D call: TRBD1 (5 bases). The germline V and J ends were trimmed by 6 bases and 1 base, with 9 bases remaining between them. This CDR3 comprises 13 residues. Germline CDR1 and CDR2: SGHAT and FQDESV (reference sequence). Written as DNA, the CDR3 is TGTGCCAGCAGTAAGGGGTGGAACACTGAAGCTTTCTTT. Its protein is CASSKGWNTEAFF.

The chain has TRBV28 and TRBJ1-5, with D unresolved. Germline V lookup: CDR1 MDHEN, CDR2 SYDVKM. This CDR3 is 14 amino acids long. Trimming took 7 bases from V and 0 from J, leaving 10 bases between them. CDR3 in DNA: TGTGCCAGCAAAGTGGGGATTAGCAATCAGCCCCAGCATTTT. It specifies CASKVGISNQPQHF.

This chain connects TRBV28 to TRBJ1-1; D call uncertain. This CDR3 has 17 residues. The V end lost 5 bases, the J end lost 1 base, and 20 bases lay between the germline ends. CDR1 MDHEN and CDR2 SYDVKM come from the germline V gene. The CDR3 DNA sequence: TGTGCCAGCAGTCTAGGACCTCCTGGAGCGGGGAACACTGAAGCTTTCTTT. Translated, it gives CASSLGPPGAGNTEAFF.

This rearrangement joins TRBV20-1 to TRBJ2-1; TRBD2 matches at 7 bases. The CDR3 contains 15 residues. Germline-derived CDR1 and CDR2 are DFQATT and SNEGSKA (reference sequence). V shed 5 bases and J 2 bases; nucleotides not matched to a gene: 9. The CDR3 DNA sequence: TGCAGTGCTGGTGCTGGTAGCGGGCCCTACAATGAGCAGTTCTTC. Residues: CSAGAGSGPYNEQFF.

The rearrangement joins TRBV24-1 to TRBJ2-1, with D perhaps matching TRBD1 (5 bases). Germline V gives CDR1 KGHDR, CDR2 SFDVKD. The CDR3 contains 12 residues. V was trimmed by 4 bases and J by 7 bases, leaving 7 bases between them. The CDR3 DNA follows: TGTGCCACCAGTGAGTGGACAAATGAGCAGTTCTTC. It is translated as CATSEWTNEQFF.

CDR3 sequence reads: CASSHLDRAIVSYNEQFF. Written as DNA, the CDR3 is TGTGCCAGCAGCCACCTCGACAGGGCGATTGTCTCCTACAATGAGCAGTTCTTC. The chain joins TRBV28 to TRBJ2-1; 7 positions match TRBD1. Per the germline V gene, CDR1 is MDHEN and CDR2 is SYDVKM. J gave up 0 bases and V 6 bases, and 14 bases lay outside the gene matches. The CDR3 spans 18 residues. Based on the CDR3 plus reference TRBV28 and TRBJ2-1, the full variable domain is DVKVTQSSRYLVKRTGEKVFLECVQDMDHENMFWYRQDPGLGLRLIYFSYDVKMKEKGDIPEGYSVSREKKERFSLILESASTNQTSMYLCASSHLDRAIVSYNEQFFGPGTRLTVL.

This chain uses TRBV2 with TRBJ2-5; 11 nucleotides agree with TRBD2. V shed 6 bases, J shed 5 bases, and the junction held 5 bases outside the gene matches. The CDR3 covers 14 residues. Germline V gene lookup returns CDR1 SNHLY and CDR2 FYNNEI. In nucleotides, the CDR3 is TGTGCCAGCAGGGGCGGGACTAGCGGTGAGACCCAGTACTTC. Its protein product is CASRGGTSGETQYF.

This chain links TRBV19 with TRBJ2-1; a possible D gene is TRBD2 (5 bases). The V gene's germline CDR1 is LNHDA and CDR2 SQIVND (reference sequence). With 7 bases removed from V and 6 bases from J, the gap between germline ends came to 10 bases. This CDR3 contains 12 residues. This CDR3 is CASTFRGNEQFF. The CDR3 region has the DNA TGTGCCAGTACCTTCCGGGGCAATGAGCAGTTCTTC.

The J gene is TRBJ1-5, the V gene TRBV7-6, with no clear D. Germline CDR1 reads SGHVS; CDR2 reads FNYEAQ. There are 15 residues in the CDR3. V lost 0 bases and J lost 3, with 9 bases in between. DNA of the CDR3: TGTGCCAGCAGCTTAGCGATGGGATACAATCAGCCCCAGCATTTT. Protein sequence: CASSLAMGYNQPQHF.

The genes are TRBV19 and TRBJ2-2, with TRBD2 matching 7 bases. V dropped 2 bases and J dropped 5; count of bases not matched to a gene: 2. CDR1 is LNHDA, CDR2 SQIVND, per germline (reference sequence). The CDR3 contains 14 residues. CDR3 amino acids: CASSIFGRTGELFF. The DNA of the CDR3 is TGTGCCAGTAGTATATTCGGGAGGACCGGGGAGCTGTTTTTT.

The J gene is TRBJ2-1, the V gene TRBV19, with no clear D. Germline CDR1 and CDR2: LNHDA and SQIVND (reference sequence). The CDR3 totals 12 residues. Deletions cut 5 bases from V and 6 bases from J, with 8 bases between. The CDR3 loop reads CASSVTVNEQFF. DNA for the CDR3: TGTGCCAGTAGTGTCACGGTCAATGAGCAGTTCTTC.

This chain joins TRBV24-1 and TRBJ1-5; no definite D call. V lost 3 bases and J 3 bases, leaving 8 bases between the germline ends. This CDR3 comprises 14 residues. CDR1 is KGHDR and CDR2 is SFDVKD in the germline V gene. CDR3 coding DNA: TGTGCCACCAGTGATCCCGGACTCAATCAGCCCCAGCATTTT. Translation: CATSDPGLNQPQHF.

The CDR3, as DNA: TGCGCCAGCAGCTTGGCCGGCGCCAGCGCGAACACTGAAGCTTTCTTT. This codes for CASSLAGASANTEAFF. The chain joins TRBV5-1 to TRBJ1-1; D gene ambiguous. Germline V gene sequence: CDR1 SGHRS, CDR2 YFSETQ. This CDR3 region has 16 residues. V was shortened by 0 bases and J by 1 base, with 13 bases between the two germline ends.

The chain uses TRBV9 and TRBJ1-1; 9 bases are shared with TRBD1. Germline-derived CDR1 and CDR2 are SGDLS and YYNGEE. J was trimmed by 8 bases and V by 0 bases; bases with no gene match: 14. The CDR3 is 17 amino acids. CDR3 in amino acids: CASSVATGTGPGTEAFF. CDR3 DNA sequence: TGTGCCAGCAGCGTAGCTACAGGGACAGGGCCGGGAACCGAAGCTTTCTTT. Based on the CDR3 plus reference TRBV9 and TRBJ1-1, the full variable domain is DSGVTQTPKHLITATGQRVTLRCSPRSGDLSVYWYQQSLDQGLQFLIQYYNGEERAKGNILERFSAQQFPDLHSELNLSSLELGDSALYFCASSVATGTGPGTEAFFGQGTRLTVV.

The chain combines TRBV11-1 with TRBJ2-1; D perhaps matches TRBD2 (5 bases). Trimming removed 6 bases from V and 0 bases from J, with 12 bases in between. The length of the CDR3 is 15 residues. The germline gives CDR1 SGHAT, CDR2 FQDESV (reference sequence). This chain's CDR3 is CASRQTGYSYNEQFF. CDR3 nucleotide sequence: TGTGCCAGCAGACAGACGGGATACTCCTACAATGAGCAGTTCTTC.

J is TRBJ2-7 and V is TRBV7-9, with D perhaps TRBD1 (5 bases). The CDR3 covers 15 residues. In germline, CDR1 is SEHNR, CDR2 FQNEAQ (reference sequence). V lost 5 bases and J 0 bases, leaving 14 bases between the germline ends. The DNA for the CDR3 is TGTGCCAGCAGCCACTCAGGGCGCCTCTCCTACGAGCAGTACTTC. Its translation is CASSHSGRLSYEQYF.

V and J are TRBV24-1 and TRBJ2-2, with 7 positions matching TRBD2. Per germline, CDR1 KGHDR and CDR2 SFDVKD. The CDR3 length is 16 residues. V lost 3 bases to trimming and J lost 6 bases; unmatched junction nucleotides: 9. The CDR3 DNA reads as TGTGCCACCAGTGATGGTGGAGCGGGGCGGGCCGGGGAGCTGTTTTTT. Translated, it gives CATSDGGAGRAGELFF.